This TCR beta chain is from a study of shared clonotypes between healthy human individuals. None of the donors, who were healthy HIV-negative adults, had recently had acute infections or vaccinations. Germline V gene data show CDR1 as LGHNT and CDR2 as FRNRAP. The CDR3 length is 12 residues. Trimming shortened V by 6 bases and J by 6 bases, and 11 bases separated the two germline ends. Deep-level running was used for the assay. The protocol was immunoSEQ multiplex PCR, while the TCRdb copy is restricted to in-frame clones and leaves out a portion. This sample has a few hundred thousand clones; around 78% occur once, and the top ten carry around 12%. Study findings and constraints: The researchers took only blood, and tissue repertoires probably look different.

Concerning this clone: Its specificity is unknown. A far larger clone is off by one base, so a read error is likely. As the CDR3 is not closed by the conserved phenylalanine or tryptophan, this likely results from a read error.

The sequencing input was PBMCs. The TCR sequence derives from a woman aged 40 to 49 in good health. Some clones in this sample may be carry-over from other donors' samples. V usage is TRBV12-5 and J usage is TRBJ1-1, with a tentative D call TRBD1 (5 bases). The CDR3 loop reads CASGYDRSEAFL. The DNA of the CDR3 is TGTGCTAGTGGCTACGACAGATCTGAAGCTTTCCTT.